These 23 T cell receptor beta chains were sequenced from one sample in a study of regulatory T cells in long-lasting Graves disease. The time point is: newly diagnosed GD, antithyroid drugs for less than 3 months. PBMCs were the source of the RNA used for TCR sequencing. Assembly of TCR beta libraries relied on iRepertoire HTBI primers together with Arm-PCR of CDR3 regions. Each CDR3 protein is one row after TCRdb ran MiXCR on the multiplex PCR reads. The sample holds about 470,000 distinct CDR3 sequences, 15% seen once. This sample also appeared in a second study, on T cells in Graves' hyperthyroidism and ophthalmopathy.

The sample in question was peripheral blood mononuclear cells (PBMCs), obtained at new diagnosis, from a patient treated with antithyroid drugs. These receptors were obtained from a woman aged 25 to 39 with Graves disease.

The table lists this clonotype with a few counts. Possible read error: a much larger clone is one base away. This chain links TRBV10-1 with TRBJ1-1, with D maybe TRBD1 (5 bases). This CDR3 contains 20 residues. Germline CDR1 is WNHNN and CDR2 is SYGVQD (reference sequence). The germline V and J ends were trimmed by 1 base and 0 bases, with 24 bases remaining between them. The CDR3 DNA reads as TGCGCCAGCAGTGAGTGGGGCAGTTCAACCCAGGAGAATATGAACACTGAAGCTTTCTTT. Protein: CASSEWGSSTQENMNTEAFF.

In its sample, this clonotype was seen many times. The chain is built from TRBV20-1 and TRBJ2-3; perhaps TRBD2 as D (6 bases). CDR3 length equals 17 residues. The V end was cut by 5 bases, the J end by 0 bases, with 21 bases between. The germline V gene encodes CDR1 DFQATT and CDR2 SNEGSKA (reference sequence). The DNA of the CDR3 is TGCAGTGCTCCAGCCCTCGGGACTCCCACTAGCACAGATACGCAGTATTTT. Translating it yields CSAPALGTPTSTDTQYF.

This clonotype was seen many times. This rearrangement joins TRBV6-2 or TRBV6-3 to TRBJ2-7; 8 nucleotides agree with TRBD1. The CDR3 runs to 14 residues. The J segment lost 2 bases and the V segment lost 2 bases, leaving 2 bases of the junction unmatched. Germline loops: CDR1 MNHEY, CDR2 SVGEGT. The CDR3 bases are TGTGCCAGCAGTTACCAGGGACAGGCCTACGAGCAGTACTTC. Protein: CASSYQGQAYEQYF.

This clonotype has only a few counts. V is TRBV20-1 and J is TRBJ2-3, with TRBD2 as a possible D gene (5 bases). Germline V gene lookup returns CDR1 DFQATT and CDR2 SNEGSKA (reference sequence). The CDR3 loop spans 17 amino acids. V lost 3 bases, J lost 2 bases, and 21 bases lay in between. DNA of the CDR3: TGCAGTGCTAGTCTTGGTAGGAGCCTGGAGGACACAGATACGCAGTATTTT. Its protein product is CSASLGRSLEDTDTQYF.

This clonotype was counted many times. V usage is TRBV20-1 and J usage is TRBJ2-2, with no clear D. The CDR3 has 14 amino acids. Trimming removed 0 bases at V and 6 bases at J, with 11 bases between. CDR1 is DFQATT and CDR2 is SNEGSKA in the germline V gene (reference sequence). This chain's CDR3 is CSARDPRIAGELFF. Here the CDR3 DNA reads TGCAGTGCTAGAGATCCTCGAATAGCCGGGGAGCTGTTTTTT.

This clonotype was seen repeatedly, ten times or more. V is TRBV30 and J is TRBJ2-2; 14 nucleotides agree with TRBD2. The length of the CDR3 is 19 residues. CDR1 GTSNPN and CDR2 SVGIG come from the germline V gene (reference sequence). V lost 6 bases, J lost 4 bases, and 16 bases stayed unmatched. CDR3 nucleotide sequence: TGTGCCTGTACTACCGGGACTAGCGGGAGTTACGCGATCACCGGGGAGCTGTTTTTT. Protein: CACTTGTSGSYAITGELFF.

This clonotype showed up many times. This CDR3 is CASSYSNSPNQPQHF. CDR3 DNA sequence: TGTGCCAGCAGTTACTCGAACAGCCCAAATCAGCCCCAGCATTTT. The chain combines TRBV6-5 with TRBJ1-5; D ambiguous. The V end lost 0 bases, the J end lost 4 bases, and 10 bases lay between the germline ends. CDR3 length equals 15 residues. CDR1 and CDR2 from the germline V gene are MNHEY and SVGAGI.

Many counts were recorded for this clonotype. This chain uses TRBV30 with TRBJ2-5, with D maybe TRBD1 (6 bases). Looked up from germline, CDR1 is GTSNPN and CDR2 is SVGIG (reference sequence). The V and J ends lost 0 bases and 7 bases respectively, with 15 bases between them. The CDR3 has 14 amino acids. The chain's CDR3 is CAWSVQGPTRTQYF. The CDR3 region has the DNA TGTGCCTGGAGTGTTCAGGGGCCGACGAGGACCCAGTACTTC. The full variable domain, its missing parts supplied by reference TRBV30 and TRBJ2-5, is SQTIHQWPATLVQPVGSPLSLECTVEGTSNPNLYWYRQAAGRGLQLLFYSVGIGQISSEVPQNLSASRPQDRQFILSSKKLLLSDSGFYLCAWSVQGPTRTQYFGPGTRLLVL.

This chain joins TRBV24-1 and TRBJ2-1; 7 bases match TRBD1. Per the germline V gene, CDR1 is KGHDR and CDR2 is SFDVKD. The CDR3 loop spans 16 amino acids. Losses at the gene ends were 3 bases for V and 8 bases for J; bases not matched to a gene: 12. The CDR3 region is CATSDLPGQSADEQFF. The CDR3 region has the DNA TGTGCCACCAGTGATCTTCCGGGACAGAGTGCAGATGAGCAGTTCTTC.

The table lists this clonotype with a few counts. The chain combines TRBV30 with TRBJ2-1; a possible D gene is TRBD2 (6 bases). The germline V gene has CDR1 GTSNPN and CDR2 SVGIG (reference sequence). This CDR3 has 13 amino acids. Trimming pared 4 bases from V and 5 bases from J, leaving 12 bases between. The CDR3 region has the DNA TGTGCCTGGAACCGCGGGAAGCACAATGAGCAGTTCTTC. Translated: CAWNRGKHNEQFF.

This clonotype has ten or more counts. CDR3 bases: TGTGCCAGCAAGGTTTTCAGGCCCAGTCGCGGCACTGAAGCTTTCTTT. Translation gives CASKVFRPSRGTEAFF. J is TRBJ1-1 and V is TRBV28; D is unresolved. V lost 7 bases and J 4 bases, leaving 22 bases between the germline ends. The CDR3 totals 16 residues. Germline assignment: CDR1 MDHEN and CDR2 SYDVKM.

This sequence joins TRBV29-1 and TRBJ2-7; possibly TRBD2 for D (6 bases). Germline V lookup: CDR1 SQVTM, CDR2 ANQGSEA. The CDR3 extends over 13 amino acids. V was cut by 0 bases and J by 6 bases, with 12 bases left in between. The CDR3 spells CSVEDRGTGEQYF. The CDR3 coding sequence is TGCAGCGTTGAAGATCGGGGGACGGGCGAGCAGTACTTC.

This clonotype was recorded a few times. The gene calls are TRBV4-1 and TRBJ2-1; TRBD2 agrees at 13 bases. The CDR3 has 20 amino acids. J was trimmed by 4 bases and V by 0 bases; bases with no gene match: 12. Looked up from germline, CDR1 is MGHRA and CDR2 is YSYEKL. CDR3 amino acids: CASSQEWGTSGMVLYNEQFF. CDR3 nucleotides: TGCGCCAGCAGCCAAGAGTGGGGGACTAGCGGGATGGTTCTTTACAATGAGCAGTTCTTC.

This clonotype was detected only a few times. The V gene is TRBV27, the J gene TRBJ1-1; D not resolved. V gave up 6 bases and J gave up 4 bases, with 18 bases separating them. The CDR3 sequence is 15 residues long. Germline V gene lookup returns CDR1 MNHEY and CDR2 SMNVEV (reference sequence). CDR3 sequence reads: CASSDLEGFSTEAFF. The DNA for the CDR3 is TGTGCCAGCAGCGACCTCGAAGGGTTCAGCACTGAAGCTTTCTTT.

This clonotype was observed a handful of times. The chain uses TRBV12-3 or TRBV12-4 and TRBJ1-5; possible D gene TRBD1, 5 bases. Trimming pared 6 bases from V and 2 bases from J, leaving 17 bases between. The CDR3 consists of 16 residues. In DNA, the CDR3 is TGTGCCAGCAGGACCGGTGGGCAAGGGGGCAATCAGCCCCAGCATTTT. This sequence encodes CASRTGGQGGNQPQHF.

This clonotype appeared many times. The chain joins TRBV5-1 to TRBJ1-1; D is undetermined. CDR1 and CDR2 (germline): SGHRS, YFSETQ. The CDR3 spans 14 residues. Trimming took off 6 bases at V and 0 bases at J, with 12 bases between the two ends. The CDR3, as DNA: TGCGCCAGCACCTCCGACGGCTTGAACACTGAAGCTTTCTTT. Protein product: CASTSDGLNTEAFF. The complete variable domain, with remaining parts taken from reference TRBV5-1 and TRBJ1-1, reads KAGVTQTPRYLIKTRGQQVTLSCSPISGHRSVSWYQQTPGQGLQFLFEYFSETQRNKGNFPGRFSGRQFSNSRSEMNVSTLELGDSALYLCASTSDGLNTEAFFGQGTRLTVV.

Points on this clonotype: Since a much larger clone is just one base distant, this may be a read error. V is TRBV4-1 and J is TRBJ2-1; 8 nucleotides match TRBD1. Germline CDR1 reads MGHRA; CDR2 reads YSYEKL. The ends lost 2 bases at V and 10 bases at J; junction bases unmatched: 10. The CDR3 is made up of 15 amino acids. In nucleotides, the CDR3 is TGCGCCAGCAGCCAACCGACCGGACAGGGCCGCGAGCAGTTCTTC. Protein: CASSQPTGQGREQFF.

The table lists this clonotype with many counts. V gene TRBV19 combines with J gene TRBJ2-5, with 9 bases lining up with TRBD1. Germline V lookup: CDR1 LNHDA, CDR2 SQIVND (reference sequence). The ends lost 6 bases at V and 5 bases at J; junction bases unmatched: 13. This CDR3 region has 16 residues. The chain's CDR3 is CASRTYPGQGGETQYF. The CDR3 DNA sequence: TGTGCCAGTAGGACCTATCCGGGACAGGGTGGCGAGACCCAGTACTTC. Based on the CDR3 plus reference TRBV19 and TRBJ2-5, the full variable domain is DGGITQSPKYLFRKEGQNVTLSCEQNLNHDAMYWYRQDPGQGLRLIYYSQIVNDFQKGDIAEGYSVSREKKESFPLTVTSAQKNPTAFYLCASRTYPGQGGETQYFGPGTRLLVL.

This clonotype showed up many times. This sequence joins TRBV9 and TRBJ2-7; D may be TRBD1 (6 bases). The CDR3 spans 15 residues. The germline CDR1 and CDR2 sequences are SGDLS and YYNGEE. V lost 0 bases to trimming and J lost 2 bases, with 12 bases between them. This CDR3 is CASSVAGTPPYEQYF. DNA for the CDR3: TGTGCCAGCAGCGTAGCGGGGACACCCCCCTACGAGCAGTACTTC.

About this clonotype itself: One junction end disagrees with the germline gene, perhaps due to a read error. The chain recombines TRBV3-1 with TRBJ2-7; 11 positions agree with TRBD2. The CDR3 covers 13 residues. Germline CDR1 is LGHDT and CDR2 is YNNKEL (reference sequence). This chain's CDR3 is CASSKSLTSGRLF. The CDR3 nucleotides are TGTGCCAGCAGCAAATCCCTAACTAGCGGGAGACTCTTC.

This clonotype has a count of ten or more. The gene calls are TRBV6-5 and TRBJ2-7; D remains unclear. The CDR3 consists of 12 residues. The germline CDR1 and CDR2 sequences are MNHEY and SVGAGI. Trimming pared 0 bases from V and 6 bases from J, leaving 6 bases between. The CDR3 nucleotides read TGTGCCAGCAGTTACTCCGACGTCGAGCAGTACTTC. Protein product: CASSYSDVEQYF.

This clonotype showed up just a few times. The J gene is TRBJ1-5, the V gene TRBV12-3 or TRBV12-4; tentative D call: TRBD1 (6 bases). The CDR3 length is 16 residues. Trimming cost V 3 bases and J 0 bases, with 12 bases left between them. The CDR3 DNA reads TGTGCCAGCAGTTTTAACAGGGCTCGTAGCAATCAGCCCCAGCATTTT. It translates to CASSFNRARSNQPQHF.

This clonotype was observed a handful of times. V is TRBV10-1 and J is TRBJ2-1, with D possibly matching TRBD2 (5 bases). The CDR3 length is 20 residues. Germline CDR1 WNHNN, CDR2 SYGVQD (reference sequence). The V end lost 0 bases, the J end lost 5 bases, and 26 bases lay between the germline ends. CDR3 DNA: TGCGCCAGCAGTGAGTCGAATCGCCTATGGATTGAACTAGGGAACAATGAGCAGTTCTTC. Its translation: CASSESNRLWIELGNNEQFF.